The 10 T cell receptor beta chains below were found in one sample sequenced in a study of radiotherapy plus CTLA-4 blockade in lung cancer (dated by TCRdb to 2017 to 2018). The library was prepared using the immunoSEQ multiplex PCR assay. The table was pulled from immuneACCESS by TCRdb, which kept in-frame rearrangements only. Such tables lose some clones; where checked, under half of the loss comes from unresolved V genes, and the rest has no known cause. The table for this sample lists about 77,000 clones; roughly 74% of them were counted only once. 9.5% to 10% of the sample is taken by the ten largest. The material sequenced was peripheral blood, taken from a patient treated with radiotherapy plus ipilimumab. Source of these receptors: a human donor with non-small cell lung cancer whose response to radiotherapy plus ipilimumab could not be evaluated.

The chain links TRBV10-3 to TRBJ1-3, with D tentatively TRBD1 (6 bases). Per germline, CDR1 ENHRY and CDR2 SYGVKD. The V and J ends lost 6 bases and 0 bases respectively, with 12 bases between them. The CDR3 totals 15 residues. CDR3 DNA sequence: TGTGCCATCAGCCTGGACAGATACTCTGGAAACACCATATATTTT. It specifies CAISLDRYSGNTIYF.

This sequence joins TRBV5-1 and TRBJ2-3, with no clear D. The CDR3 sequence is 13 residues long. Germline CDR1 and CDR2: SGHRS and YFSETQ. V gave up 0 bases and J gave up 6 bases, with 8 bases separating them. The CDR3 reads CASSLAKTDTQYF. Written as DNA, the CDR3 is TGCGCCAGCAGCTTGGCCAAGACTGATACGCAGTATTTT. The variable domain in full, with the rest retrieved from reference TRBV5-1 and TRBJ2-3, is KAGVTQTPRYLIKTRGQQVTLSCSPISGHRSVSWYQQTPGQGLQFLFEYFSETQRNKGNFPGRFSGRQFSNSRSEMNVSTLELGDSALYLCASSLAKTDTQYFGPGTRLTVL.

This clone has a handful of counts. A read error may produce the germline difference seen at one junction end. The chain combines TRBV6-6 with TRBJ2-7; unclear D gene. CDR1 MNHNY and CDR2 SVGAGI come from the germline V gene (reference sequence). The CDR3 runs to 12 residues. CDR3 amino acids: CASSYVSHEQYF. Here the CDR3 DNA reads TGTGCCAGCAGTTACGTCTCCCACGAGCAGTACTTC.

This chain joins TRBV2 and TRBJ2-5; 10 nucleotides match TRBD2. The junction had 7 bases not matched to a gene; V was cut back by 4 bases and J by 5 bases. The CDR3 length is 15 residues. The germline gives CDR1 SNHLY, CDR2 FYNNEI. The CDR3 bases are TGTGCCAGCAGTGGAGTAGCGGGAGGAGAGGAGACCCAGTACTTC. It yields the protein CASSGVAGGEETQYF. The variable domain in full, completed from reference TRBV2 and TRBJ2-5, reads EPEVTQTPSHQVTQMGQEVILRCVPISNHLYFYWYRQILGQKVEFLVSFYNNEISEKSEIFDDQFSVERPDGSNFTLKIRSTKLEDSAMYFCASSGVAGGEETQYFGPGTRLLVL.

The chain couples TRBV4-2 to TRBJ2-3; the match to TRBD2 covers 8 bases. Trimming removed 3 bases from V and 5 bases from J; junction bases left unmatched: 13. The CDR3 runs 17 residues. CDR1 LGHNA and CDR2 YNFKEQ come from the germline V gene. CDR3 in amino acids: CASSQGGLAGLGDTQYF. In DNA form, the CDR3 reads TGTGCCAGCAGCCAGGGGGGGTTAGCGGGACTCGGAGATACGCAGTATTTT.

The chain links TRBV19 to TRBJ2-7; maybe TRBD1 (6 bases). The germline V gene encodes CDR1 LNHDA and CDR2 SQIVND (reference sequence). The CDR3 runs 15 residues. V lost 6 bases to trimming and J lost 3 bases, with 18 bases between them. CDR3 protein: CASSPSEGRGYEQYF. CDR3 sequence (DNA): TGTGCCAGTAGCCCAAGTGAGGGCAGGGGCTACGAGCAGTACTTC. The full variable domain, in which reference TRBV19 and TRBJ2-7 provide the parts outside the CDR3, is DGGITQSPKYLFRKEGQNVTLSCEQNLNHDAMYWYRQDPGQGLRLIYYSQIVNDFQKGDIAEGYSVSREKKESFPLTVTSAQKNPTAFYLCASSPSEGRGYEQYFGPGTRLTVT.

This rearrangement joins TRBV27 to TRBJ2-7; 7 bases map to TRBD1. Germline V gene lookup returns CDR1 MNHEY and CDR2 SMNVEV (reference sequence). V gave up 5 bases and J gave up 2 bases; unmatched junction bases: 12. The CDR3 sequence is 16 residues long. Here the CDR3 reads CASSPHPTGSPYEQYF. For the CDR3, the DNA is TGTGCCAGCAGTCCACATCCGACAGGGTCGCCCTACGAGCAGTACTTC.

The chain is built from TRBV29-1 and TRBJ2-1; 14 bases are shared with TRBD2. Germline CDR1 SQVTM, CDR2 ANQGSEA. CDR3 length: 19 residues. Trimming took 1 base from V and 1 from J; bases not matched to a gene: 9. CDR3 region: CSVEAPGTSGGRSYNEQFF. The DNA for the CDR3 is TGCAGCGTTGAAGCTCCCGGGACTAGCGGGGGTAGGTCCTACAATGAGCAGTTCTTC.

The chain couples TRBV19 to TRBJ2-3, with 7 bases fitting TRBD2. This CDR3 comprises 17 residues. V was clipped by 1 base and J by 4 bases; unmatched bases: 11. Germline CDR1 LNHDA, CDR2 SQIVND (reference sequence). CDR3 sequence: CASSIGAWRGSADTQYF. The CDR3 DNA reads as TGTGCCAGTAGTATAGGGGCTTGGCGGGGGAGCGCAGATACGCAGTATTTT.

The V call is TRBV10-2, the J call TRBJ1-1; a weak D match, TRBD1 (5 bases). The CDR3 covers 15 residues. V was trimmed by 3 bases and J by 4 bases, leaving 15 bases between them. From germline, CDR1 is WSHSY and CDR2 SAAADI. This CDR3 reads CASSDLPGRGTEAFF. CDR3 DNA: TGCGCCAGCAGTGACCTCCCAGGAAGGGGCACTGAAGCTTTCTTT.